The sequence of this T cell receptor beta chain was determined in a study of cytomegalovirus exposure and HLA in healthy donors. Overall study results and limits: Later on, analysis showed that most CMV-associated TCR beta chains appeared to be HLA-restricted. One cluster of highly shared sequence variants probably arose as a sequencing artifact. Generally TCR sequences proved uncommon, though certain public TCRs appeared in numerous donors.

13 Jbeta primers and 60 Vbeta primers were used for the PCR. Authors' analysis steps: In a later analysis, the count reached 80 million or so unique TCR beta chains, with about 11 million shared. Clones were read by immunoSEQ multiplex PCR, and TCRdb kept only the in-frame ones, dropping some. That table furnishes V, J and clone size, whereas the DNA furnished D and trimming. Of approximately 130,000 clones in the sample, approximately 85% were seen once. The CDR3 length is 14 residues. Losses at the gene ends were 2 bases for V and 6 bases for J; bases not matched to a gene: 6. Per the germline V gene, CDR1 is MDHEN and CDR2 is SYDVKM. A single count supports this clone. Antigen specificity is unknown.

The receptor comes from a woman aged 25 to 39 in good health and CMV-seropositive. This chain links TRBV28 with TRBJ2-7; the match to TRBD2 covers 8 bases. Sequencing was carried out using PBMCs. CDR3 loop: CASSLMLAGGEQYF. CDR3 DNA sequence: TGTGCCAGCAGTTTAATGCTAGCGGGTGGCGAGCAGTACTTC.